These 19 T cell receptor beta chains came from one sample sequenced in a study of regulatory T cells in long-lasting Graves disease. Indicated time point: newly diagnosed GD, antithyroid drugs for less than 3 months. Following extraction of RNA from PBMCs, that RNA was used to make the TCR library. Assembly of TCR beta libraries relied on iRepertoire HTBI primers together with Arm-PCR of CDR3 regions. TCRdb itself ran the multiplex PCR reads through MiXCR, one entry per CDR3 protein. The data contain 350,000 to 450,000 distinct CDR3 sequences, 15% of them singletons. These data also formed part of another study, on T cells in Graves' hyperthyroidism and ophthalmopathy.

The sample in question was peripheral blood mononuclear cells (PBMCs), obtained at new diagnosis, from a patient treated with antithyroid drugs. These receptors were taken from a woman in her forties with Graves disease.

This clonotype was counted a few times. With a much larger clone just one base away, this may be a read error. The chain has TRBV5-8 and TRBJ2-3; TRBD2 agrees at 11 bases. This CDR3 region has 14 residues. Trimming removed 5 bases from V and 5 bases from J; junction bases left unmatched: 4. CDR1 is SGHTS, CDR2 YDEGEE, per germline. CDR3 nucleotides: TGTGCCAGCAGGGAACTAGCGGGAGTAGATACGCAGTATTTT. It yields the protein CASRELAGVDTQYF.

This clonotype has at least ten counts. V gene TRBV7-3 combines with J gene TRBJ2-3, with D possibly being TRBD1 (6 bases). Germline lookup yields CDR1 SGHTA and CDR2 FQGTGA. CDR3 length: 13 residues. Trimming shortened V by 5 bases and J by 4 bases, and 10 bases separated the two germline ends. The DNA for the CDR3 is TGTGCCAGCAGCCTCTCAGGGGCAGATACGCAGTATTTT. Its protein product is CASSLSGADTQYF.

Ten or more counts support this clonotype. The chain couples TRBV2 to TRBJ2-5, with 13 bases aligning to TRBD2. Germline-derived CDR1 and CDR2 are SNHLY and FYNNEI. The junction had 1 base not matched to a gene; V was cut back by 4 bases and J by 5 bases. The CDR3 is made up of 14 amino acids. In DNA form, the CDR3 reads TGTGCCAGCAGTGGACTAGCGGGAGGCGAGACCCAGTACTTC. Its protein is CASSGLAGGETQYF.

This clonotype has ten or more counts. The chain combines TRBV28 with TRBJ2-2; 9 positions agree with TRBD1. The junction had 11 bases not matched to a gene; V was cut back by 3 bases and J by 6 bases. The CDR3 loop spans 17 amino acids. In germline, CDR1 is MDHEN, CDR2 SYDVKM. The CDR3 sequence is CASSLGTGGYLSGELFF. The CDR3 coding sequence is TGTGCCAGCAGTTTGGGTACAGGGGGCTATTTATCCGGGGAGCTGTTTTTT.

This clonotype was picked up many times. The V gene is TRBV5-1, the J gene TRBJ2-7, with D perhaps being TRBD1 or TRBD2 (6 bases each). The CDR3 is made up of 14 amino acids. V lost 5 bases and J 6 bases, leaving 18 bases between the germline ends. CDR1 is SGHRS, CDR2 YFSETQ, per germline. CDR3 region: CASSYAGHTSEQYF. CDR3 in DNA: TGCGCCAGCAGTTATGCGGGACATACGTCCGAGCAGTACTTC.

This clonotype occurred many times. The CDR3 nucleotides are TGCAGTGCTAGAGATGTAAGGTTAGGGTACGAGCAGTACTTC. It translates to CSARDVRLGYEQYF. The chain employs TRBV20-1 and TRBJ2-7; D ambiguous. V was clipped by 0 bases and J by 4 bases, with 13 bases between them. The CDR3 sequence is 14 residues long. The V gene's germline CDR1 is DFQATT and CDR2 SNEGSKA (reference sequence).

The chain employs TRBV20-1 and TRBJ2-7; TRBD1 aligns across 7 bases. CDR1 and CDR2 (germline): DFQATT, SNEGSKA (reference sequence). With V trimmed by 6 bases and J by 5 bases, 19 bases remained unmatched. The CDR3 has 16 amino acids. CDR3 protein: CSASRTGDSGEHEQYF. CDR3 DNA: TGCAGTGCCTCCCGGACAGGTGACTCCGGGGAGCACGAGCAGTACTTC.

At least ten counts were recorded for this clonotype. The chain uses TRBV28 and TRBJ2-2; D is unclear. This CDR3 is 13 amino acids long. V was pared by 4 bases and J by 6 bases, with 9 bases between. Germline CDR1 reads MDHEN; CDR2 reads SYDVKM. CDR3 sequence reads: CASSSLGAGELFF. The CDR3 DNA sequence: TGTGCCAGCAGTTCCCTGGGTGCCGGGGAGCTGTTTTTT. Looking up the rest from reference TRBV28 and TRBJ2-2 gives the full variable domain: DVKVTQSSRYLVKRTGEKVFLECVQDMDHENMFWYRQDPGLGLRLIYFSYDVKMKEKGDIPEGYSVSREKKERFSLILESASTNQTSMYLCASSSLGAGELFFGEGSRLTVL.

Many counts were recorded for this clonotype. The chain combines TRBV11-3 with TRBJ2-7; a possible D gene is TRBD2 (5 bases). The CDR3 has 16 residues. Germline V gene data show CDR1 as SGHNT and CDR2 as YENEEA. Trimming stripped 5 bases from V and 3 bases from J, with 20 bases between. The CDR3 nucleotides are TGTGCCAGCAGCACCCCCGGCCGGTTTGGAGGCTACGAGCAGTACTTC. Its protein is CASSTPGRFGGYEQYF.

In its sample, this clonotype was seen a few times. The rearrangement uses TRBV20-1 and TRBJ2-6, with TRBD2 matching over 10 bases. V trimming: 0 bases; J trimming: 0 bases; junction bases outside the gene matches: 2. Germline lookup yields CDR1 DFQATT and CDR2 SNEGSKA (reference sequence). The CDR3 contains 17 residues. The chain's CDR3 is CSARDPSGSSGANVLTF. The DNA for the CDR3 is TGCAGTGCTAGAGATCCTAGCGGGAGCTCTGGGGCCAACGTCCTGACTTTC.

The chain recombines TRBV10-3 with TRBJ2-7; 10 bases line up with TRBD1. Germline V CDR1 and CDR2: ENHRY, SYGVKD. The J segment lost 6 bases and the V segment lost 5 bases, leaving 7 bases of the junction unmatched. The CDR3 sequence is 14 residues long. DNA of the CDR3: TGTGCCATCAGTCGGGCCGGGACAGGGGTCGAGCAGTACTTC. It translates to CAISRAGTGVEQYF.

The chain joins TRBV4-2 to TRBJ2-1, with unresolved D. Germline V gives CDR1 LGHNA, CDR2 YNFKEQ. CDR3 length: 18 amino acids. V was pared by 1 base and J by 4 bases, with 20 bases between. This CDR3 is CASSQATPYLAPYNEQFF. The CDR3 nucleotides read TGTGCCAGCAGCCAAGCCACACCCTACTTGGCACCATACAATGAGCAGTTCTTC.

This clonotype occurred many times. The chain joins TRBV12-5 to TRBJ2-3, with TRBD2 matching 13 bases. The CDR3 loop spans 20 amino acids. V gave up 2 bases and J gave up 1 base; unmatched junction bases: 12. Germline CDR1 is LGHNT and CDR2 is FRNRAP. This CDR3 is CASGLPPGTSGTVGTDTQYF. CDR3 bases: TGTGCTAGTGGTTTGCCCCCGGGGACTAGCGGGACTGTGGGCACAGATACGCAGTATTTT. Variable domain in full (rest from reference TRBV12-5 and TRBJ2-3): DARVTQTPRHKVTEMGQEVTMRCQPILGHNTVFWYRQTMMQGLELLAYFRNRAPLDDSGMPKDRFSAEMPDATLATLKIQPSEPRDSAVYFCASGLPPGTSGTVGTDTQYFGPGTRLTVL.

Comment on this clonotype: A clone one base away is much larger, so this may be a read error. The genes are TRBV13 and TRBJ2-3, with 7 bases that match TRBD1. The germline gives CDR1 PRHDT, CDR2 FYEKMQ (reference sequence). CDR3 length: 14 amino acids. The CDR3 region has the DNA TGTGCCAGCAGCACCCGGGACAGCACAAATACGCAGTATTTT. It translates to CASSTRDSTNTQYF.

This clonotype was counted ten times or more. The CDR3 DNA follows: TGTGCCACCAGTGACCCTACAGGAACCCGGGGGACCCAGTACTTC. This translates into CATSDPTGTRGTQYF. V and J are TRBV24-1 and TRBJ2-5; D may be TRBD1 or TRBD2 (5 bases each). CDR1 is KGHDR and CDR2 is SFDVKD in the germline V gene. This CDR3 is 15 amino acids long. The ends were cut back, 4 bases at V and 7 bases at J, with 18 bases in the middle.

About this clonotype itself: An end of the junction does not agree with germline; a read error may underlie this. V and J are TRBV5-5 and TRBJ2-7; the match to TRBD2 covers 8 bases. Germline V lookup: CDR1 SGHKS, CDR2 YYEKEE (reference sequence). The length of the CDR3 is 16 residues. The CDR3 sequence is CASSRSAGVCSFEQYF. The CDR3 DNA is TGTGCCAGCAGCCGATCAGCGGGGGTCTGCTCCTTCGAGCAGTACTTC.

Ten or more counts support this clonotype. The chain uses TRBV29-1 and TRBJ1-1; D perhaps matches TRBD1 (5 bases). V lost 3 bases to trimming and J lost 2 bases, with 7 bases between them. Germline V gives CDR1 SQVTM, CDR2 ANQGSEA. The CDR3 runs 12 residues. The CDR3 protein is CSVDGANTEAFF. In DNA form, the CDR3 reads TGCAGCGTTGATGGGGCTAACACTGAAGCTTTCTTT.

CDR3 nucleotides: TGTGCCAGCAGTTCGGCCGGGACTAGCAGGAGCTCCTACAATGAGCAGTTCTTC. Protein product: CASSSAGTSRSSYNEQFF. The rearrangement links TRBV27 to TRBJ2-1, with 9 bases lining up with TRBD2. Germline V gives CDR1 MNHEY, CDR2 SMNVEV (reference sequence). CDR3 length: 18 residues. Unmatched junction bases numbered 10, after V lost 4 bases and J lost 0 bases.

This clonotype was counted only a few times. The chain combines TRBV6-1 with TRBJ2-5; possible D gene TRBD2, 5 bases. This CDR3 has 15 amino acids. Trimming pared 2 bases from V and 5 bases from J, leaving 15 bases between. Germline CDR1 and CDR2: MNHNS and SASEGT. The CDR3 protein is CASSEYPLVGETQYF. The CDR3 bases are TGTGCCAGCAGTGAATACCCACTAGTTGGGGAGACCCAGTACTTC.